These T cell receptor beta chains were read from a single sample in a study of T cell responses to AZD1222 COVID-19 vaccine. TCRdb keeps only in-frame clones here, not all; method: immunoSEQ multiplex PCR. The sample lists 250,000 to 300,000 clones; approximately 94% were seen once. The starting material was peripheral blood, obtained 28 days after the second AZD1222 dose. The receptors were gathered from an adult who received the AZD1222 COVID-19 vaccine. CDR3s include the opening cysteine and the closing phenylalanine or tryptophan. The order of the fields is V gene, CDR3 protein.

V gene: TRBV28
CDR3 protein: CASSLQNTEAFF

V gene: TRBV24-1
CDR3 protein: CATSALEGRRGGPSSYEQYF

V gene: TRBV19
CDR3 protein: CASSMGFAAGRNYGYTF

V gene: TRBV7-3
CDR3 protein: CASSRRQGPDPGELFF

V gene: TRBV11-2
CDR3 protein: CASSLGTATNQPQHF

V gene: TRBV5-1
CDR3 protein: CASSWAGSQGDEQYF

V gene: TRBV11-2
CDR3 protein: CASSWDYGYTF

V gene: TRBV9
CDR3 protein: CASSKGQLSYNEQFF

V gene: TRBV5-4
CDR3 protein: CASGTGAGANVLTF

V gene: TRBV4-1
CDR3 protein: CASSHPGTPIYEQYF

V gene: TRBV5-6
CDR3 protein: CASSVNRDRGKLGSQPQHF

V gene: TRBV7-8
CDR3 protein: CASSLSRLSSYEQYF

V gene: TRBV7-3
CDR3 protein: CASSLTSGSTDTQYF

V gene: TRBV18
CDR3 protein: CASSPQGPANTEAFF

V gene: TRBV2
CDR3 protein: CASSETSYEQYF

V gene: TRBV30
CDR3 protein: CAWSLTIWGELFF

V gene: TRBV12-3/TRBV12-4
CDR3 protein: CASADKLYNEQFF

V gene: TRBV25-1
CDR3 protein: CASSITGRRGYTF

V gene: TRBV28
CDR3 protein: CASSLGGVSGNTIYF

V gene: TRBV19
CDR3 protein: CASTDRFPNYGYTF

V gene: TRBV4-1
CDR3 protein: CASSQVLLNEQFF

V gene: TRBV21-1
CDR3 protein: CASSKAEDRNSGNTIYF

V gene: TRBV2
CDR3 protein: CASSGTEPYNEQFF

V gene: TRBV7-2
CDR3 protein: CASSSAGGLGIPQHF

V gene: TRBV14
CDR3 protein: CASSHVDSYNSPLHF

V gene: TRBV19
CDR3 protein: CASTLRNSYGYTF

V gene: TRBV12-2
CDR3 protein: CASRLVTASGMIKTQYF

V gene: TRBV15
CDR3 protein: CATSSTGELFF

V gene: TRBV18
CDR3 protein: CASSPQGSGNTEAFF

V gene: TRBV7-9
CDR3 protein: CASSTSWVEEQYF

V gene: TRBV28
CDR3 protein: CAILDRNTEAFF

V gene: TRBV10-3
CDR3 protein: CAISEGQGRTGELFF

V gene: TRBV10-2
CDR3 protein: CASSEGWRTTEAFF

V gene: TRBV4-1
CDR3 protein: CASSQDRGTILNTGELFF

V gene: TRBV10-3
CDR3 protein: CAISPFSGGPGEQYF

V gene: TRBV2
CDR3 protein: CASSRQDYNEQFF

V gene: TRBV7-9
CDR3 protein: CASSSGGSSYNSPLHF

V gene: TRBV5-1
CDR3 protein: CASSLESGSGTEAFF

V gene: TRBV28
CDR3 protein: CASTTGFYNSPLHF

V gene: TRBV24-1
CDR3 protein: CATPEGQRSSEINIQYF

V gene: TRBV4-1
CDR3 protein: CASSSGEGREKLFF

V gene: TRBV12-3/TRBV12-4
CDR3 protein: CASSPKPGTEAFF

V gene: TRBV9
CDR3 protein: CASSVGVGRDTQYF

V gene: TRBV19
CDR3 protein: CASSIGRDRLAKNIQYF

V gene: TRBV9
CDR3 protein: CASSVGVAGGPYEQYF

V gene: TRBV25-1
CDR3 protein: CASTHSGNTHF

V gene: TRBV30
CDR3 protein: CAWSPEGWTGSYNEQFF

V gene: TRBV10-3
CDR3 protein: CAISEGGYEQYF

V gene: TRBV19
CDR3 protein: CASSTQDRTNSPLHF

V gene: TRBV18
CDR3 protein: CASSSSGPGEQFF

V gene: TRBV5-1
CDR3 protein: CASSLDSYNEQFF

V gene: TRBV7-2
CDR3 protein: CASSQGHTGELFF

V gene: TRBV29-1
CDR3 protein: CSVGTGGTTEAFF

V gene: TRBV5-4
CDR3 protein: CASSNRGGSTDTQYF

V gene: TRBV6-5
CDR3 protein: CASTKTGQSGDTQYF

V gene: TRBV5-5
CDR3 protein: CASSSSTPSGNTIYF

V gene: TRBV5-1
CDR3 protein: CASSGGTVTGELFF

V gene: TRBV6-5
CDR3 protein: CASWARGAAYEQYF

V gene: TRBV28
CDR3 protein: CASSPIQIARTEAFF

V gene: TRBV19
CDR3 protein: CASSMGANYGYTF